This record concerns one T cell receptor beta chain sequence. The table came from immunoSEQ multiplex PCR; TCRdb's copy has only in-frame clones and leaves some out. This sample has around 50,000 clones; about four fifths occur once, and the top ten carry 4% to 6.5%. Looked up from germline, CDR1 is GTSNPN and CDR2 is SVGIG (reference sequence). CDR3 length: 13 amino acids. V was shortened by 2 bases and J by 6 bases, with 11 bases between the two germline ends. The source of the sample is a study of Tregs in tolerant kidney transplant recipients. This receptor was taken from a human donor in good health. The genes are TRBV30 and TRBJ1-5; D may be TRBD1 (5 bases). Sequencing used CD4+ T cells from blood. The CDR3 region is CAWSRGEGQPQHF. The CDR3 DNA reads TGTGCCTGGAGTCGAGGGGAGGGTCAGCCCCAGCATTTT.